This T cell receptor (beta chain) stems from a study of control samples from healthy donors and cancer patients. Method: immunoSEQ multiplex PCR; TCRdb's copy keeps in-frame clones and lacks some. The table includes some 130,000 clones, roughly 91% detected once. The germline gives CDR1 LGHNA, CDR2 YNFKEQ. V dropped 8 bases and J dropped 8 bases, with 30 bases sitting between them. CDR3 size: 17 residues. The sample taken for sequencing was PBMCs. This TCR derives from a man over 45 with head and neck cancer. The rearrangement joins TRBV4-2 to TRBJ1-2; D gene ambiguous. CDR3: CASGFDGAGSRAEGYTF. CDR3 nucleotides: TGTGCCAGCGGATTCGATGGCGCGGGCTCAAGAGCGGAGGGCTACACCTTC.